The next 12 T cell receptor beta chains were all read from a single sample in a study of T cells after posttransplantation cyclophosphamide. Busulfan-fludarabine conditioning, marrow transplant, and cyclophosphamide on days +3 and +4 were administered. Generated by immunoSEQ multiplex PCR, the TCRdb table keeps only in-frame clones and is missing some. The table shows about 2,200 clones, with 55% to 75% occurring only once. The sequencing used PBMCs, collected after allogeneic stem cell transplant with posttransplant cyclophosphamide. The receptors derive from a male patient aged 60-69 years who received an allogeneic stem cell transplant from a related donor and was CMV-positive. The graft donor may be the source of some T cells.

The V call is TRBV13, the J call TRBJ2-3; D may be TRBD2 (7 bases). There are 14 residues in the CDR3. V lost 6 bases and J 5 bases, leaving 15 bases between the germline ends. Germline CDR1 PRHDT, CDR2 FYEKMQ (reference sequence). CDR3 nucleotides: TGTGCCAGCAGTGGTGCGGGGGCGGGAGATACGCAGTATTTT. Translation gives CASSGAGAGDTQYF.

The V and J genes are TRBV19 and TRBJ2-2; 12 bases fit TRBD2. Germline CDR1 is LNHDA and CDR2 is SQIVND (reference sequence). CDR3 length: 15 amino acids. Trimming took 5 bases from V and 7 from J; bases not matched to a gene: 5. The CDR3 loop is CASSLAGGRVGELFF. DNA for the CDR3: TGTGCCAGTAGTCTAGCGGGAGGGCGGGTCGGGGAGCTGTTTTTT. Combining the CDR3 with reference TRBV19 and TRBJ2-2 gives the whole variable domain DGGITQSPKYLFRKEGQNVTLSCEQNLNHDAMYWYRQDPGQGLRLIYYSQIVNDFQKGDIAEGYSVSREKKESFPLTVTSAQKNPTAFYLCASSLAGGRVGELFFGEGSRLTVL.

The chain has TRBV21-1 and TRBJ1-6; the listed D gene, TRBD1, was not tested against the DNA. TRBV21-1 is a documented pseudogene. The CDR3 totals 18 residues. The DNA for the CDR3 is TGTGCCAGCAGCAAAGGGGCCTTTCCGAGCTCCTATAATTCACCCCTCCACTTT. It is translated as CASSKGAFPSSYNSPLHF.

This sequence joins TRBV10-3 and TRBJ2-7; a possible D gene is TRBD2 (7 bases). The CDR3 totals 11 residues. V lost 6 bases and J 11 bases, leaving 14 bases between the germline ends. Per germline, CDR1 ENHRY and CDR2 SYGVKD. The CDR3 DNA reads as TGTGCCATCAGCGCCGGGGGGCTGGAGTACTTC. Amino acid sequence: CAISAGGLEYF.

The genes are TRBV27 and TRBJ1-4; 7 bases agree with TRBD1. V shed 7 bases and J 0 bases; nucleotides not matched to a gene: 14. The CDR3 sequence is 18 residues long. Per germline, CDR1 MNHEY and CDR2 SMNVEV (reference sequence). The CDR3 protein is CASKSLRRGLATNEKLFF. CDR3 nucleotide sequence: TGTGCCAGCAAATCCCTCAGAAGGGGGCTTGCAACTAATGAAAAACTGTTTTTT.

The rearrangement links TRBV11-2 to TRBJ2-1, with D perhaps matching TRBD2 (5 bases). Germline CDR1 and CDR2: SGHAT and FQNNGV. Trimming stripped 3 bases from V and 1 base from J, with 16 bases between. The CDR3 loop spans 17 amino acids. CDR3 DNA sequence: TGTGCCAGCAGCTTTCTTACGAGAAGCGGATCCTACAATGAGCAGTTCTTC. This translates into CASSFLTRSGSYNEQFF. Combining the CDR3 with reference TRBV11-2 and TRBJ2-1 gives the whole variable domain EAGVAQSPRYKIIEKRQSVAFWCNPISGHATLYWYQQILGQGPKLLIQFQNNGVVDDSQLPKDRFSAERLKGVDSTLKIQPAKLEDSAVYLCASSFLTRSGSYNEQFFGPGTRLTVL.

This clone was counted between two and nine times. This sequence joins TRBV11-3 and TRBJ2-1, with 14 bases identical to TRBD2. The CDR3 length is 16 residues. V trimming: 2 bases; J trimming: 7 bases; junction bases outside the gene matches: 4. Germline assignment: CDR1 SGHNT and CDR2 YENEEA. In nucleotides, the CDR3 is TGTGCCAGCAGCTTAAAGGGACTAGCGGGAGTGAATGAGCAGTTCTTC. It yields the protein CASSLKGLAGVNEQFF.

The V gene is TRBV15, the J gene TRBJ2-2, with D maybe TRBD2 (6 bases). The V gene lost 1 base and the J gene lost 6 bases, with 9 bases spanning the gap. The CDR3 covers 14 residues. Per germline, CDR1 LNHNV and CDR2 YYDKDF (reference sequence). The CDR3 DNA is TGTGCCACCAGCAGAGGCTGGGGGGCCGGGGAGCTGTTTTTT. Translated, it gives CATSRGWGAGELFF. Complete variable domain (other parts from reference TRBV15 and TRBJ2-2): DAMVIQNPRYQVTQFGKPVTLSCSQTLNHNVMYWYQQKSSQAPKLLFHYYDKDFNNEADTPDNFQSRRPNTSFCFLDIRSPGLGDTAMYLCATSRGWGAGELFFGEGSRLTVL.

The rearrangement joins TRBV6-5 to TRBJ1-3; D is uncertain. The germline gives CDR1 MNHEY, CDR2 SVGAGI. The V end lost 2 bases, the J end lost 0 bases, and 8 bases lay between the germline ends. This CDR3 has 15 residues. The CDR3: CASSYRTRSGNTIYF. The CDR3 bases are TGTGCCAGCAGTTACAGGACTCGCTCTGGAAACACCATATATTTT.

The V gene is TRBV7-9, the J gene TRBJ1-6; TRBD1 is a possible D gene (5 bases). The CDR3 totals 16 residues. Germline V gene sequence: CDR1 SEHNR, CDR2 FQNEAQ (reference sequence). V was cut by 5 bases and J by 7 bases, with 18 bases left in between. CDR3 in DNA: TGTGCCAGCAGCCTAAACCCGGGACTGGGGAATTCACCCCTCCACTTT. Its protein is CASSLNPGLGNSPLHF.

The rearrangement uses TRBV11-2 and TRBJ2-7, with D uncertain. V was clipped by 5 bases and J by 3 bases, with 2 bases between them. The CDR3 spans 10 residues. In germline, CDR1 is SGHAT, CDR2 FQNNGV. This chain's CDR3 is CASSLYEQYF. CDR3 sequence (DNA): TGTGCCAGCAGCCTCTACGAGCAGTACTTC.

This clone appeared once. The rearrangement joins TRBV11-2 to TRBJ1-2, with TRBD1 matching 8 bases. CDR1 and CDR2 (germline): SGHAT, FQNNGV. There are 18 residues in the CDR3. With V trimmed by 3 bases and J by 4 bases, 16 bases remained unmatched. CDR3 nucleotide sequence: TGTGCCAGCAGCTTCACCTTCTACAGGGGGAGTTCGGTCTATGGCTACACCTTC. It encodes CASSFTFYRGSSVYGYTF.